This TCR beta chain was found in a study of response to subunit inactivated influenza vaccine. This CDR3 has 13 amino acids. The V and J ends lost 0 bases and 10 bases respectively, with 12 bases between them. Germline V lookup: CDR1 KGHSH, CDR2 LQKENI. TCRdb re-called the RT-PCR reads with MiXCR, one entry per CDR3 protein. Found here are 530,000 or so distinct CDR3 sequences, less than 15% of them singletons; the top ten hold 11%. This clonotype was seen only a few times. As yet, its antigen is unknown. General observations from the study: Few additional T cells are recruited per seasonal influenza vaccination, authors suggested.

This sample comprised PBMCs from blood, obtained roughly 12 days after vaccination. This TCR derives from a man over 45 who received an inactivated influenza vaccine. The rearrangement joins TRBV18 to TRBJ1-2; no clear D. Here the CDR3 reads CASSPPPGINYTF. CDR3 nucleotide sequence: TGTGCCAGCTCACCACCGCCAGGTATAAACTACACCTTC.